This T cell receptor (beta chain) was profiled in a study of T cell repertoires in cytomegalovirus infection. TCRdb ran MiXCR on the reads and lists one entry per CDR3 protein. The table has about 190,000 distinct CDR3 sequences, nearly 9.5% seen once; the top ten hold approximately 4.3%. The sample consisted of PBMCs. The TCR was taken from a human donor in good health (CMV status not recorded). Some clones in this sample may be carry-over from other donors' samples.

The CDR3 protein is CASSRDSVSSYEQYF. In DNA, the CDR3 is TGTGCCAGCAGTCGTGACTCTGTGAGCTCCTACGAGCAGTACTTC. The chain combines TRBV6-2 or TRBV6-3 with TRBJ2-7, with no clear D. Trimming took 5 bases from V and 0 from J, leaving 14 bases between them. The CDR3 consists of 15 residues. The germline V gene has CDR1 MNHEY and CDR2 SVGEGT.